Following are 19 T cell receptor beta chains from one sample sequenced in a study of chemoradiotherapy in HPV16-positive cancers. TCRdb's table, derived via immunoSEQ multiplex PCR, lists solely in-frame clones and lacks some. The sample yields 10,000 to 15,000 clones, roughly 82% seen once. The sample was acquired from a patient who underwent chemoradiotherapy. The receptors originated from a human donor with HPV-associated anogenital cancer.

This chain connects TRBV5-1 to TRBJ1-1, with D perhaps matching TRBD1 (6 bases). CDR3 length: 17 residues. Trimming removed 0 bases at V and 1 base at J, with 16 bases between. The germline V gene has CDR1 SGHRS and CDR2 YFSETQ. In nucleotides, the CDR3 is TGCGCCAGCAGCTTGGCCGCTTGGGGGGCCCGGAACACTGAAGCTTTCTTT. Its translation is CASSLAAWGARNTEAFF.

V gene TRBV19 combines with J gene TRBJ1-5, with TRBD1 as a possible D gene (6 bases). From germline, CDR1 is LNHDA and CDR2 SQIVND (reference sequence). The CDR3 contains 15 residues. V lost 1 base, J lost 5 bases, and 12 bases lay in between. In nucleotides, the CDR3 is TGTGCCAGTAGTATAGCCAACAGGGTCCATCAGCCCCAGCATTTT. Translated, it gives CASSIANRVHQPQHF. Looking up the rest from reference TRBV19 and TRBJ1-5 gives the full variable domain: DGGITQSPKYLFRKEGQNVTLSCEQNLNHDAMYWYRQDPGQGLRLIYYSQIVNDFQKGDIAEGYSVSREKKESFPLTVTSAQKNPTAFYLCASSIANRVHQPQHFGDGTRLSIL.

This clone was counted only a few times. The gene calls are TRBV6-1 and TRBJ2-2; D may be TRBD1 or TRBD2 (5 bases each). CDR3 length: 15 amino acids. Germline loops: CDR1 MNHNS, CDR2 SASEGT. Trimming cost V 0 bases and J 8 bases, with 13 bases left between them. CDR3 sequence (DNA): TGTGCCAGCAGTGAAGCGGGGGAGTTTCCGGGGGAGCTGTTTTTT. It specifies CASSEAGEFPGELFF.

This chain uses TRBV11-2 with TRBJ2-2; D uncertain. Per germline, CDR1 SGHAT and CDR2 FQNNGV. The ends were cut back, 7 bases at V and 0 bases at J, with 18 bases in the middle. The CDR3 runs to 17 residues. The CDR3 region is CASTQTLGSTNTGELFF. DNA of the CDR3: TGTGCCAGCACCCAAACGCTGGGTAGTACGAACACCGGGGAGCTGTTTTTT.

The chain couples TRBV5-8 to TRBJ2-7, with 11 positions matching TRBD1. The CDR3 totals 15 residues. The germline gives CDR1 SGHTS, CDR2 YDEGEE. Trimming at V came to 1 base and at J to 5 bases, leaving 5 bases not matched to a gene. The CDR3 loop reads CASSLRTGGIDEQYF. The DNA for the CDR3 is TGTGCCAGCAGCTTGAGGACAGGGGGCATCGACGAGCAGTACTTC.

The rearrangement joins TRBV5-1 to TRBJ1-3; maybe TRBD1 (5 bases). From germline, CDR1 is SGHRS and CDR2 YFSETQ. The CDR3 sequence is 14 residues long. The V end was cut by 4 bases, the J end by 4 bases, with 12 bases between. CDR3: CASSGGLGGNTIYF. In DNA form, the CDR3 reads TGCGCCAGCAGCGGGGGACTTGGAGGAAACACCATATATTTT.

This chain uses TRBV10-2 with TRBJ2-2; the D is unclear. Germline-derived CDR1 and CDR2 are WSHSY and SAAADI. V lost 7 bases to trimming and J lost 5 bases, with 8 bases between them. CDR3 length: 12 amino acids. The CDR3 region has the DNA TGCGCCAGCACAAGAGCTACCGGGGAGCTGTTTTTT. The encoded protein is CASTRATGELFF.

The CDR3 DNA reads TGTGCCAGCAGTTTAAGACTAGCGGGAGCCCCCTACGAGCAGTACTTC. It specifies CASSLRLAGAPYEQYF. The V gene is TRBV28, the J gene TRBJ2-7, with 12 bases identical to TRBD2. The junction had 4 bases not matched to a gene; V was cut back by 2 bases and J by 2 bases. The germline V gene has CDR1 MDHEN and CDR2 SYDVKM. This CDR3 is 16 amino acids long.

This clone was counted once. The chain combines TRBV4-1 with TRBJ2-1; 15 bases line up with TRBD2. The CDR3 loop spans 19 amino acids. V gave up 1 base and J gave up 1 base; unmatched junction bases: 5. Germline values: CDR1 MGHRA, CDR2 YSYEKL. For the CDR3, the DNA is TGCGCCAGCAGCCAAGGGACTAGCGGGAGGGGTAGTTCCTACAATGAGCAGTTCTTC. This encodes CASSQGTSGRGSSYNEQFF.

The J gene is TRBJ2-7, the V gene TRBV10-3; D assignment may be TRBD1 or TRBD2 (5 bases each). V lost 4 bases and J 0 bases, leaving 10 bases between the germline ends. Germline assignment: CDR1 ENHRY and CDR2 SYGVKD. The CDR3 spans 14 residues. For the CDR3, the DNA is TGTGCCATCAGTGGAGCGGACAACTCCTACGAGCAGTACTTC. It translates to CAISGADNSYEQYF.

This clone was picked up a small number of times. The genes are TRBV15 and TRBJ2-2, with TRBD1 matching over 7 bases. The CDR3 loop spans 15 amino acids. Germline CDR1 LNHNV, CDR2 YYDKDF (reference sequence). V shed 1 base and J 1 base; nucleotides not matched to a gene: 0. The CDR3 spells CATSRGTGNTGELFF. CDR3 bases: TGTGCCACCAGCAGAGGGACAGGGAACACCGGGGAGCTGTTTTTT.

Turning to this clone: The junction shows a germline mismatch at one end, possibly a read error. The rearrangement joins TRBV19 to TRBJ2-3, with D possibly being TRBD2 (5 bases). This CDR3 has 15 amino acids. The germline V gene has CDR1 LNHDA and CDR2 SQIVND (reference sequence). The CDR3 DNA is TGTGCCAGCAGTATACCCGGACGAGGGACAGATACGCAGTATTTT. The encoded protein is CASSIPGRGTDTQYF.

The rearrangement links TRBV7-8 to TRBJ2-3; D not certain. Trimming shortened V by 7 bases and J by 7 bases, and 15 bases separated the two germline ends. The germline V gene has CDR1 SGHVS and CDR2 FQNEAQ. The CDR3 is 13 amino acids. The CDR3: CASIPTAGNTQYF. CDR3 nucleotides: TGTGCCAGCATCCCTACGGCAGGCAATACGCAGTATTTT.

This chain connects TRBV18 to TRBJ2-7; D call uncertain. V shed 4 bases and J shed 1 base, with 8 bases lying between them. The germline gives CDR1 KGHSH, CDR2 LQKENI. This CDR3 is built from 13 residues. This CDR3 is CASSRIGSYEQYF. CDR3 in DNA: TGTGCCAGCTCACGGATCGGTTCCTACGAGCAGTACTTC.

The CDR3 region is CASSSNGRANNEQFF. The CDR3 DNA follows: TGTGCCAGCAGTTCAAACGGGAGGGCCAACAATGAGCAGTTCTTC. This chain joins TRBV6-5 and TRBJ2-1; 8 positions agree with TRBD2. Germline trimming cut 4 bases from V and 5 bases from J; bases unmatched to any gene: 7. Germline CDR1 and CDR2: MNHEY and SVGAGI. The CDR3 consists of 15 residues.

The chain carries TRBV7-6 and TRBJ2-3, with D possibly being TRBD2 (7 bases). This CDR3 contains 16 residues. The germline gives CDR1 SGHVS, CDR2 FNYEAQ. The V and J ends lost 2 bases and 4 bases respectively, with 16 bases between them. In DNA, the CDR3 is TGTGCCAGCAGCTTAAAAGGGGGAGGGCGGTCAGATACGCAGTATTTT. It translates to CASSLKGGGRSDTQYF.

The sample holds a few counts of this clone. This chain uses TRBV7-6 with TRBJ1-1; the D is unclear. The V gene's germline CDR1 is SGHVS and CDR2 FNYEAQ. With 6 bases removed from V and 2 bases from J, the gap between germline ends came to 7 bases. The CDR3 covers 12 residues. CDR3 protein: CASSSSNTEAFF. CDR3 bases: TGTGCCAGCAGTTCTTCCAACACTGAAGCTTTCTTT. Together with reference TRBV7-6 and TRBJ1-1, the CDR3 gives the full variable domain: GAGVSQSPRYKVTKRGQDVALRCDPISGHVSLYWYRQALGQGPEFLTYFNYEAQQDKSGLPNDRFSAERPEGSISTLTIQRTEQRDSAMYRCASSSSNTEAFFGQGTRLTVV.

CDR3 in amino acids: CASSLPAGGNSGELFF. The CDR3 bases are TGTGCCAGTAGTCTCCCAGCGGGAGGGAATTCCGGGGAGCTGTTTTTT. The V gene is TRBV19, the J gene TRBJ2-2; 10 bases are shared with TRBD2. The germline gives CDR1 LNHDA, CDR2 SQIVND (reference sequence). V lost 5 bases to trimming and J lost 6 bases; unmatched junction nucleotides: 9. The CDR3 has 16 amino acids.

The chain recombines TRBV27 with TRBJ2-7; 8 bases match TRBD1. The germline CDR1 and CDR2 sequences are MNHEY and SMNVEV (reference sequence). The CDR3 is made up of 13 amino acids. Trimming removed 5 bases from V and 5 bases from J; junction bases left unmatched: 5. CDR3 bases: TGTGCCAGCAGTCTGGGACAGGTTGACGAGCAGTACTTC. Its translation: CASSLGQVDEQYF.